These 24 T cell receptor beta chains originate from one sample sequenced in a study of shared clonotypes between healthy human individuals (dated by TCRdb to about 2020). The library relied on the immunoSEQ multiplex PCR assay. TCRdb carries this immuneACCESS record with in-frame sequences only. Its versions omit some clonotypes, under half of them owing to an unresolved V gene in the studies checked, with the rest unexplained. The sample table records about 2.4 million clones; approximately 93% of these occur just once. The top ten constitute approximately 0.35% of the sample. The sample comprised naive CD4+ T cells from PBMCs. The sample's cell subset or site label, in plain terms: CD45RA+ positively selected. Source of these receptors: a man between 18 and 35 years old in good health. Some clones in this sample may be carry-over from other donors' samples.

V and J are TRBV6-1 and TRBJ1-6; unclear D gene. This CDR3 has 13 amino acids. Trimming cost V 4 bases and J 9 bases, with 10 bases left between them. Germline V gives CDR1 MNHNS, CDR2 SASEGT. The CDR3 spells CASSGDWGSPLHF. CDR3 in DNA: TGTGCCAGCAGTGGAGACTGGGGTTCACCCCTCCACTTT.

This clone was recorded once. The genes are TRBV27 and TRBJ2-7; D might be TRBD1 or TRBD2, each matching 5 bases. CDR1 MNHEY and CDR2 SMNVEV come from the germline V gene (reference sequence). The V end was cut by 6 bases, the J end by 2 bases, with 17 bases between. The CDR3 loop spans 15 amino acids. CDR3: CASSPYVGRAYEQYF. In DNA form, the CDR3 reads TGTGCCAGCAGCCCCTACGTGGGGCGGGCCTACGAGCAGTACTTC.

This chain joins TRBV11-2 and TRBJ2-7; no reliable D call. Per germline, CDR1 SGHAT and CDR2 FQNNGV. Trimming removed 1 base at V and 3 bases at J, with 10 bases between. The CDR3 length is 14 residues. The CDR3 region is CASSLGWDFYEQYF. The CDR3 nucleotides read TGTGCCAGCAGCTTAGGGTGGGATTTCTACGAGCAGTACTTC.

The count of this clone is one. The chain carries TRBV5-4 and TRBJ2-3, with 7 bases identical to TRBD2. V lost 4 bases and J lost 2; bases outside the gene matches: 7. Germline V gene lookup returns CDR1 SGHNT and CDR2 YYREEE (reference sequence). The CDR3 is made up of 15 amino acids. The CDR3, as DNA: TGTGCCAGCAGCCGGGACTACCGCGACACAGATACGCAGTATTTT. Its protein is CASSRDYRDTDTQYF.

Written as DNA, the CDR3 is TGTGCCAGCAGCGTGAATGAGGGCCGAGCTGGAAACACCATATATTTT. Its translation: CASSVNEGRAGNTIYF. J is TRBJ1-3 and V is TRBV9; no clear D. V lost 2 bases, J lost 2 bases, and 14 bases lay in between. The length of the CDR3 is 16 residues. Germline-derived CDR1 and CDR2 are SGDLS and YYNGEE.

The gene calls are TRBV7-3 and TRBJ2-2; D is unresolved. Trimming shortened V by 4 bases and J by 7 bases, and 10 bases separated the two germline ends. The CDR3 runs 13 residues. Germline V gives CDR1 SGHTA, CDR2 FQGTGA. DNA for the CDR3: TGTGCCAGCAGCTCTCACATGTTCGGGGAGCTGTTTTTT. Translated, it gives CASSSHMFGELFF.

The V gene is TRBV30, the J gene TRBJ1-2; the D is unclear. Germline CDR1 GTSNPN, CDR2 SVGIG (reference sequence). V was trimmed by 2 bases and J by 8 bases, leaving 12 bases between them. The CDR3 runs to 12 residues. In DNA, the CDR3 is TGTGCCTGGAGTCCTAGTGTCGACGGCTACACCTTC. It codes for CAWSPSVDGYTF.

The V and J genes are TRBV6-6 and TRBJ2-1, with 8 bases fitting TRBD1. There are 15 residues in the CDR3. Germline assignment: CDR1 MNHNY and CDR2 SVGAGI (reference sequence). The V gene end was trimmed by 6 bases and the J gene end by 5 bases; junction bases not matched to a gene: 9. CDR3 bases: TGTGCCAGCAGCCCAGGGGGCGCAGGGAACAATGAGCAGTTCTTC. It yields the protein CASSPGGAGNNEQFF.

The chain combines TRBV11-2 with TRBJ2-2; 8 bases are shared with TRBD2. The junction had 7 bases not matched to a gene; V was cut back by 0 bases and J by 4 bases. The CDR3 runs to 17 residues. Germline V gene sequence: CDR1 SGHAT, CDR2 FQNNGV. CDR3 sequence reads: CASSLDLLRGATGELFF. The CDR3 nucleotides are TGTGCCAGCAGCTTAGATCTACTGCGGGGGGCCACCGGGGAGCTGTTTTTT. Using reference TRBV11-2 and TRBJ2-2 for the parts outside the CDR3, the full variable domain is EAGVAQSPRYKIIEKRQSVAFWCNPISGHATLYWYQQILGQGPKLLIQFQNNGVVDDSQLPKDRFSAERLKGVDSTLKIQPAKLEDSAVYLCASSLDLLRGATGELFFGEGSRLTVL.

The rearrangement uses TRBV6-5 and TRBJ2-1, with TRBD2 matching 9 bases. The germline V gene encodes CDR1 MNHEY and CDR2 SVGAGI. After removal of 5 bases from V and 7 bases from J, the junction contained 6 bases not matched to a gene. The CDR3 runs to 14 residues. The CDR3 DNA reads as TGTGCCAGCAGTAAGGTAGCGGGAGTGAATGAGCAGTTCTTC. Amino acid sequence: CASSKVAGVNEQFF.

This chain links TRBV19 with TRBJ2-2; TRBD2 matches at 13 bases. The V and J ends lost 9 bases and 6 bases, in that order; junction bases with no gene match: 7. Looked up from germline, CDR1 is LNHDA and CDR2 is SQIVND (reference sequence). The CDR3 is made up of 15 amino acids. DNA of the CDR3: TGTGCCAGCGGACTAGCGGGAGTGAAGGCCGGGGAGCTGTTTTTT. The encoded protein is CASGLAGVKAGELFF.

To note about this clone: Other DNA sequences within the sample encode an identical CDR3. This chain joins TRBV6-5 and TRBJ2-2, with D possibly TRBD1 on 6 matching bases. Germline CDR1 and CDR2: MNHEY and SVGAGI. V lost 6 bases, J lost 1 base, and 12 bases lay in between. CDR3 size: 15 residues. The CDR3 region is CASRTGTKNTGELFF. The CDR3, as DNA: TGTGCCAGCAGGACCGGGACAAAGAACACCGGGGAGCTGTTTTTT.

V gene TRBV5-5 combines with J gene TRBJ2-5, with 7 bases fitting TRBD1. The CDR3 runs 16 residues. The V gene's germline CDR1 is SGHKS and CDR2 YYEKEE (reference sequence). V lost 2 bases and J lost 0; bases outside the gene matches: 7. CDR3 sequence: CASSFGTVIYQETQYF. CDR3 DNA: TGTGCCAGCAGCTTTGGGACAGTCATTTACCAAGAGACCCAGTACTTC.

This sequence joins TRBV5-1 and TRBJ2-3; TRBD2 aligns across 12 bases. J was trimmed by 4 bases and V by 0 bases; bases with no gene match: 3. Germline loops: CDR1 SGHRS, CDR2 YFSETQ. The CDR3 is 16 amino acids. CDR3 sequence reads: CASSLGLAGEADTQYF. CDR3 in DNA: TGCGCCAGCAGCTTGGGACTAGCGGGAGAGGCAGATACGCAGTATTTT. Using reference TRBV5-1 and TRBJ2-3 for the parts outside the CDR3, the full variable domain is KAGVTQTPRYLIKTRGQQVTLSCSPISGHRSVSWYQQTPGQGLQFLFEYFSETQRNKGNFPGRFSGRQFSNSRSEMNVSTLELGDSALYLCASSLGLAGEADTQYFGPGTRLTVL.

The rearrangement joins TRBV27 to TRBJ2-3, with D maybe TRBD2 (6 bases). Germline-derived CDR1 and CDR2 are MNHEY and SMNVEV (reference sequence). Trimming left V 7 bases short and J 1 base short, with 15 bases between. The CDR3 length is 15 residues. This chain's CDR3 is CASKAAGLRTDTQYF. The DNA for the CDR3 is TGTGCCAGCAAAGCGGCGGGACTTCGCACAGATACGCAGTATTTT.

The rearrangement joins TRBV10-1 to TRBJ2-3; TRBD2 agrees at 7 bases. V lost 1 base, J lost 6 bases, and 10 bases stayed unmatched. The V gene's germline CDR1 is WNHNN and CDR2 SYGVQD (reference sequence). The CDR3 extends over 16 amino acids. CDR3 residues: CASSEYGTTGRDTQYF. DNA for the CDR3: TGCGCCAGCAGTGAGTATGGGACTACCGGGAGGGATACGCAGTATTTT.

The chain employs TRBV7-2 and TRBJ1-3; D may be TRBD1 (6 bases). Germline CDR1 is SGHTA and CDR2 is FQGNSA. The CDR3 consists of 14 residues. The V gene lost 8 bases and the J gene lost 2 bases, with 13 bases spanning the gap. The CDR3: CASHIGGTGNTIYF. The CDR3 nucleotides are TGTGCCAGCCACATAGGGGGGACTGGAAACACCATATATTTT.

The gene calls are TRBV4-1 and TRBJ1-2; a weak D match, TRBD1 (5 bases). V lost 8 bases to trimming and J lost 7 bases, with 20 bases between them. CDR1 MGHRA and CDR2 YSYEKL come from the germline V gene. The CDR3 is 14 residues long. The CDR3 is CASGLRDPRAGYTF. The CDR3 region has the DNA TGCGCCAGCGGCCTGCGGGACCCAAGAGCTGGCTACACCTTC.

The chain employs TRBV7-2 and TRBJ2-5; TRBD2 matches at 10 bases. CDR1 SGHTA and CDR2 FQGNSA come from the germline V gene. The CDR3 has 16 amino acids. V lost 5 bases to trimming and J lost 0 bases; unmatched junction nucleotides: 6. CDR3: CASSPQAGGYQETQYF. The CDR3 coding sequence is TGTGCCAGCAGCCCTCAAGCGGGAGGGTACCAAGAGACCCAGTACTTC.

The rearrangement uses TRBV5-4 and TRBJ1-3; D is unclear. V was cut by 0 bases and J by 2 bases, with 6 bases left in between. Germline V gene sequence: CDR1 SGHNT, CDR2 YYREEE (reference sequence). The CDR3 length is 14 residues. The CDR3 DNA reads TGTGCCAGCAGCTTGGGTCGGCCTGGAAACACCATATATTTT. Translated: CASSLGRPGNTIYF.

CDR3: CASSESTFQETQYF. The CDR3 coding sequence is TGTGCCAGCAGTGAATCCACCTTCCAAGAGACCCAGTACTTC. The chain uses TRBV25-1 and TRBJ2-5; D is unresolved. The germline CDR1 and CDR2 sequences are MGHDK and SYGVNS. V shed 1 base and J shed 1 base, with 7 bases lying between them. This CDR3 is 14 amino acids long.

This clone was counted a single time. DNA of the CDR3: TGTGCCAGCAGCTTACGGCCCGAAGAGACCCAGTACTTC. This translates into CASSLRPEETQYF. The rearrangement joins TRBV7-3 to TRBJ2-5; no firm D call. The germline V gene has CDR1 SGHTA and CDR2 FQGTGA. Trimming pared 2 bases from V and 3 bases from J, leaving 7 bases between. The CDR3 extends over 13 amino acids.

The chain carries TRBV18 and TRBJ2-7; D is possibly TRBD1 (5 bases). CDR1 KGHSH and CDR2 LQKENI come from the germline V gene. Between the trimmed V and J ends, which lost 2 bases and 6 bases, there was a span of 11 bases. The CDR3 length is 13 residues. The CDR3 sequence is CASSPSGSSEQYF. The CDR3 DNA is TGTGCCAGCTCACCATCAGGGTCCAGCGAGCAGTACTTC. Full variable domain (outside the CDR3, taken from reference TRBV18 and TRBJ2-7): NAGVMQNPRHLVRRRGQEARLRCSPMKGHSHVYWYRQLPEEGLKFMVYLQKENIIDESGMPKERFSAEFPKEGPSILRIQQVVRGDSAAYFCASSPSGSSEQYFGPGTRLTVT.

A single count supports this clone. The chain joins TRBV7-2 to TRBJ2-7; D gene uncertain. The germline V gene has CDR1 SGHTA and CDR2 FQGNSA. Trimming removed 5 bases at V and 1 base at J, with 12 bases between. This CDR3 comprises 14 residues. For the CDR3, the DNA is TGTGCCAGCAGCCCTACAAGGGTTTCCTACGAGCAGTACTTC. Translating it yields CASSPTRVSYEQYF.